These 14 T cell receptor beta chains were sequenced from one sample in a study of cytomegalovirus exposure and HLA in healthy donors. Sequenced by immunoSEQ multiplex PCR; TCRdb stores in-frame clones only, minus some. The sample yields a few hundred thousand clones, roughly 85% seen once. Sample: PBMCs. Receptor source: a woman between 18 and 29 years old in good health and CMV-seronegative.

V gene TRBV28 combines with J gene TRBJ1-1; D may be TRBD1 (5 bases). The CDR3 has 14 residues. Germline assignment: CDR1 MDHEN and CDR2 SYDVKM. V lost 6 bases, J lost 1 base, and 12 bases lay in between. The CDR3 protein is CASSPFQGNTEAFF. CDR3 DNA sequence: TGTGCCAGCAGCCCCTTTCAGGGGAACACTGAAGCTTTCTTT.

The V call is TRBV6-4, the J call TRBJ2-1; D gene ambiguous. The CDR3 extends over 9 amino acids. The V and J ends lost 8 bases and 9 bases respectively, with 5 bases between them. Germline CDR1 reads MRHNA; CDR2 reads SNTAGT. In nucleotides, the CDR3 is TGTGCCAGCCAATCTGAGCAGTTCTTC. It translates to CASQSEQFF.

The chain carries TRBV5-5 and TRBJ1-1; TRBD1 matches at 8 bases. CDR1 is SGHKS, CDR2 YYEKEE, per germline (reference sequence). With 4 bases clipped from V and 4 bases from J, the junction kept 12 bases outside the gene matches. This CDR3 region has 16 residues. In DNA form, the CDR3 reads TGTGCCAGCAGCACCCTGCGGACAGGGAAGGGCACTGAAGCTTTCTTT. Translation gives CASSTLRTGKGTEAFF.

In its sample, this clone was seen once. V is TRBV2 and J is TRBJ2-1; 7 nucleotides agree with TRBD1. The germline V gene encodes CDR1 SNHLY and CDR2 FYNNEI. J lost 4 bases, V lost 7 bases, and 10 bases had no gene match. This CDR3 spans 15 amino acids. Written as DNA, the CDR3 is TGTGCCAGCACTTCACAGGGGCCCCCTTACAATGAGCAGTTCTTC. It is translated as CASTSQGPPYNEQFF.

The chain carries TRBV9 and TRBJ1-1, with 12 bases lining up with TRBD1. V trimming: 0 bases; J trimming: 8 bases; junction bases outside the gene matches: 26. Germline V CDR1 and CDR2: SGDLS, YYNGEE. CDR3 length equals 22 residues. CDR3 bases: TGTGCCAGCAGCGTAGCTACATGGGGACAGGGGGCAGGGGAACCCCCACCCGAGGAAGCTTTCTTT. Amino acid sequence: CASSVATWGQGAGEPPPEEAFF.

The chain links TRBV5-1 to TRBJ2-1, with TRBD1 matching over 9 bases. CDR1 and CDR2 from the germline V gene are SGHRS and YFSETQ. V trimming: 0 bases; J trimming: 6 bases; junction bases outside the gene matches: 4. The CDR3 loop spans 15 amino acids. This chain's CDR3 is CASSLASTGGNEQFF. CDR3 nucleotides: TGCGCCAGCAGCTTGGCCTCGACAGGGGGCAATGAGCAGTTCTTC.

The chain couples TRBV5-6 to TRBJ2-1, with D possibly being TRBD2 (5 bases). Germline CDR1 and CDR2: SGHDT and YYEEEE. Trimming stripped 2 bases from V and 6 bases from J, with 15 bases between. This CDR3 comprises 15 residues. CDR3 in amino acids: CASSFYGVGLNEQFF. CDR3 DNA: TGTGCCAGCAGCTTCTACGGGGTTGGGCTCAATGAGCAGTTCTTC.

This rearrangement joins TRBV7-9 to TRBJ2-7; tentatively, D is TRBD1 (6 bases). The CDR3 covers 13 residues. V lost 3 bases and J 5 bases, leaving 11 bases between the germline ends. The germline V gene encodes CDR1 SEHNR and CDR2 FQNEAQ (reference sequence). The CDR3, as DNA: TGTGCCAGCAGCTTCTCCAGGGGAGACGAGCAGTACTTC. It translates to CASSFSRGDEQYF. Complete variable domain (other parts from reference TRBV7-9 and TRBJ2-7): DTGVSQNPRHKITKRGQNVTFRCDPISEHNRLYWYRQTLGQGPEFLTYFQNEAQLEKSRLLSDRFSAERPKGSFSTLEIQRTEQGDSAMYLCASSFSRGDEQYFGPGTRLTVT.

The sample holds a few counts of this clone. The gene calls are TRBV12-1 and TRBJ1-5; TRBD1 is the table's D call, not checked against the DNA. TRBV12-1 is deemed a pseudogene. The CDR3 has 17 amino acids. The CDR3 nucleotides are TGTGCCAGCAGAATACCGGGACAGGGTGATAGCAATCAGCCCCAGCATTTT. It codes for CASRIPGQGDSNQPQHF.

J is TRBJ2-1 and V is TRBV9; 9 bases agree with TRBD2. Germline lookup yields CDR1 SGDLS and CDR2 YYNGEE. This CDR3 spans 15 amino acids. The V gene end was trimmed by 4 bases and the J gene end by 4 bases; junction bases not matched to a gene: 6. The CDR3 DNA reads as TGTGCCAGCAGCTCTAGCGGGACAACTTACAATGAGCAGTTCTTC. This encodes CASSSSGTTYNEQFF.

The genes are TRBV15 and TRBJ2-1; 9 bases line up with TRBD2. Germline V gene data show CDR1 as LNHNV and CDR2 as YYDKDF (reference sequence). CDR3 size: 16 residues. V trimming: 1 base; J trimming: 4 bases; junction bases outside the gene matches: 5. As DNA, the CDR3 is TGTGCCACCAGCAGAGGAGCGGGAGGACTTTACAATGAGCAGTTCTTC. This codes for CATSRGAGGLYNEQFF.

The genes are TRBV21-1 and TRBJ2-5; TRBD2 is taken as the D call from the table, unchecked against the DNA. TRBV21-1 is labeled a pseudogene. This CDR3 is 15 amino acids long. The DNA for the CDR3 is TGTGCCAGGGGTGGAGGGTTACGGGGTCAAGAGACCCAGTACTTC. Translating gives CARGGGLRGQETQYF.

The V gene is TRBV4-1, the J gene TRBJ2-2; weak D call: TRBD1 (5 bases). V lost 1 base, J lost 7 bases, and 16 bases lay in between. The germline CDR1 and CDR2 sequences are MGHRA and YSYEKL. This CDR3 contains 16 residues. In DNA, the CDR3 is TGCGCCAGCAGCCAAGTTATTCAGGGATCGCGCGGGGAGCTGTTTTTT. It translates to CASSQVIQGSRGELFF.

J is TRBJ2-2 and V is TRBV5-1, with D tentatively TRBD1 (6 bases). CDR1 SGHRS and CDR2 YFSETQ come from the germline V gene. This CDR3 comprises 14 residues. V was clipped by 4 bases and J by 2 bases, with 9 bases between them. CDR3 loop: CASSVGGNTGELFF. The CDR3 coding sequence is TGCGCCAGCAGCGTAGGGGGAAACACCGGGGAGCTGTTTTTT.